This TCR beta chain was captured by sequencing in a study of shared clonotypes between healthy human individuals (TCRdb year 2020). With respect to the entire study: A couple of women and a few men aged 18 to 49 years were included in the cohort. For each donor, CD4 naive and CD4 memory were each given three plates, CD8 naive was given two plates, and CD8 memory was given one plate. To estimate repertoire size and how much clonotypes are shared between individuals, the study performed deep sequencing of blood TCR repertoires from 4 to 6 healthy adults. To increase sequencing depth and limit assay-specific biases, TCR repertoire library preparation and sequencing were carried out by different laboratories using diverse techniques. Between about 0.94 and 8.9 billion PBMCs per donor were obtained by leukapheresis. Broader findings and caveats from the paper: Even with the large sequencing depth, rarefaction of the sorted-subset datasets indicated that sequencing was incomplete. Estimated clonotype richness was generally larger for naive than for memory subsets. The genetic and exposure-history diversity represented was limited by the small number of donors. When several donors were compared, the shared fraction of clonotypes was 5% to 6.5% for naive CD4, more than 3% for naive CD8, roughly 2.5% for memory CD4, and about 0.36% for memory CD8. Pairwise subsampling indicated that sequencing depth was expected to affect the degree of clonotype sharing among donors. Compared with non-shared clonotypes, clonotypes shared by all four sorted-subset donors had higher generation probabilities. Sampling was limited to blood, and TCR repertoires in tissue likely differ from TCR repertoires in blood.

Using the deep immunoSEQ assay, TCR CDR3 regions were amplified from genomic DNA by multiplex PCR. For each cell subset, the extracted genomic DNA was distributed evenly across all wells of several immunoSEQ 96-well plates, and each plate served as one replicate. For sorted subsets, about 210 ng of genomic DNA, equivalent to 25,000 to 35,000 T cell genomes, went into each replicate PCR. Purified libraries were measured with a Qubit 3.0 fluorometer, size-checked on a Bioanalyzer 2100, and measured again with the KAPA Library Quantification kit. A separate single-read 150-cycle Illumina NextSeq 550 flow cell was used to sequence each immunoSEQ 96-well plate. The authors' pipeline ran thus. The immunoSEQ output contained only junctional sequences without quality scores, so filtering could not match that applied to full-length reads. To assign V/J genes and CDR3, sequences were annotated against IMGT germline references using PyIR, a Python wrapper for IgBLAST v1.9. Reads were filtered out if the reads had weak V/J assignments (E-value above 1e-6), no CDR3, stop codons, out-of-frame junctions, or ambiguous translated residues. V3J clonotypes were defined as sequences sharing an identical inferred V gene, J gene, and CDR3 amino acid sequence. To compute the percentage overlap between repertoires, the number of shared unique clonotypes was divided by the size of the smaller repertoire. Three approaches were used to assess repertoire richness: RTK rarefaction, the Chao1 estimator, and Recon v2.1 estimates of unobserved clonotypes. For all TCRbeta clonotypes obtained by the gDNA method from a few donors, generation probabilities were computed with OLGA. As stored in TCRdb, this immuneACCESS dataset retains in-frame rearrangements with V and J assigned. A fraction of the clones does not appear; measured against another copy, unresolved V genes explain less than half of the discrepancy, and the remainder lacks a known reason. D and trimming were read from the DNA, whereas the V and J calls and clone size are those reported in that table. Present in this sample are roughly 570,000 clones, 95% to 98% of which were seen just once. The top ten clonotypes cover more than 0.3% of the sample.

Note on this clone: This clone's antigen is unknown. No much larger clonotype is one base removed from it; base qualities were not supplied.

For the CD8 naive samples, CD45RO-negative cells were positively selected for CCR7, yielding a CD45RA+CCR7+ population from which TemRA cells were excluded. The donors were healthy, HIV-negative adults with no recently reported acute infections or vaccinations. Every donor was a Caucasian adult residing in Nashville, Tennessee, USA. Blood was collected by leukapheresis, and PBMCs were isolated by Ficoll-Histopaque density gradient centrifugation and then cryopreserved in liquid nitrogen vapor phase. Purity and quantity of every magnetically sorted T cell population were checked by analytical flow cytometry. Genomic DNA was isolated from each sorted fraction and quantified by UV absorbance on a Nanodrop 2000c. From a lookup of the germline V gene, CDR1 and CDR2 are SGHDT and YYEEEE. The CDR3 starts with the cysteine, ends with the phenylalanine, and has 15 residues. Just the 45-base CDR3 DNA is kept, in frame starting at base 1. V is clipped by 4 bases and J by 0 bases, and the sequence between their germline boundaries is 12 bases long.

The rearrangement joined TRBV5-6 to TRBJ2-3; the D gene could be TRBD1 or TRBD2, each one agreeing over 6 bases. The clonotype was recovered from a man between 25 and 39 years old in good health. Input material: naive CD8+ T cells sorted from blood. Per the publication, the cell subset or site label means: CD45RA+CCR7+. The encoded CDR3 is CASSDTGTSTDTQYF. The nucleotides are TGTGCCAGCAGCGATACAGGGACTAGCACAGATACGCAGTATTTT.